This passage covers 18 T cell receptor beta chains from one sample sequenced in a study of cytomegalovirus exposure and HLA in healthy donors (dated by TCRdb to the late 2010s). Preparation of the library involved the immunoSEQ multiplex PCR assay. TCRdb holds this immuneACCESS table with in-frame rearrangements only. Some clones are missing; in checked studies, unresolved V genes explain under half, and the rest has no known cause. The sample table lists 150,000 to 200,000 clones, around 84% of them with a count of one. The biggest ten clones account for roughly 7% of the sample. Sequenced sample: PBMCs. These receptors all come from a young man in good health and CMV-seropositive.

The chain is built from TRBV19 and TRBJ2-3; 8 bases fit TRBD2. The germline V gene encodes CDR1 LNHDA and CDR2 SQIVND (reference sequence). V lost 4 bases and J lost 0; bases outside the gene matches: 9. The length of the CDR3 is 17 residues. The chain's CDR3 is CASSTTGLAASTDTQYF. The CDR3 bases are TGTGCCAGTAGTACAACCGGACTAGCAGCTAGCACAGATACGCAGTATTTT.

Remarks on this clone: The germline gene is not matched at one end of the junction; a read error may be the cause. The chain employs TRBV5-1 and TRBJ1-2, with D tentatively TRBD1 (5 bases). CDR1 is SGHRS and CDR2 is YFSETQ in the germline V gene. The CDR3 runs 15 residues. For the CDR3, the DNA is TGCGCCAGCAGATCGCTTCAGGGTTCTTCCTATCGCTACACCTTC. Translated: CASRSLQGSSYRYTF. Based on the CDR3 plus reference TRBV5-1 and TRBJ1-2, the full variable domain is KAGVTQTPRYLIKTRGQQVTLSCSPISGHRSVSWYQQTPGQGLQFLFEYFSETQRNKGNFPGRFSGRQFSNSRSEMNVSTLELGDSALYLCASRSLQGSSYRYTFGSGTRLTVV.

The rearrangement joins TRBV28 to TRBJ1-5, with D tentatively TRBD1 (5 bases). Trimming stripped 1 base from V and 7 bases from J, with 11 bases between. The CDR3 has 14 amino acids. In germline, CDR1 is MDHEN, CDR2 SYDVKM. CDR3 sequence (DNA): TGTGCCAGCAGTTTATCAGGGCTGGTCCAGCCCCAGCATTTT. This gives the protein CASSLSGLVQPQHF.

V and J are TRBV14 and TRBJ2-1, with D possibly matching TRBD2 (6 bases). The germline V and J ends were trimmed by 1 base and 6 bases, with 13 bases remaining between them. CDR1 and CDR2 from the germline V gene are SGHDN and FVKESK. The CDR3 contains 15 residues. CDR3 in amino acids: CASSQAIAGSNEQFF. Written as DNA, the CDR3 is TGTGCCAGCAGCCAAGCGATCGCGGGGAGCAATGAGCAGTTCTTC.

The chain is built from TRBV10-3 and TRBJ2-7; tentatively, D is TRBD1 (6 bases). V lost 6 bases and J 5 bases, leaving 17 bases between the germline ends. The CDR3 length is 14 residues. From germline, CDR1 is ENHRY and CDR2 SYGVKD. The CDR3 is CAIRDAGVQNEQYF. The CDR3 DNA reads TGTGCCATCAGGGACGCAGGGGTACAAAACGAGCAGTACTTC.

A single count supports this clone. The chain joins TRBV18 to TRBJ2-3, with D possibly matching TRBD2 (6 bases). The germline V gene has CDR1 KGHSH and CDR2 LQKENI. The germline V and J ends were trimmed by 2 bases and 0 bases, with 12 bases remaining between them. There are 16 residues in the CDR3. CDR3 coding DNA: TGTGCCAGCTCACCAAGGCCAGGGAGGAGCACAGATACGCAGTATTTT. Protein: CASSPRPGRSTDTQYF.

V is TRBV6-4 and J is TRBJ2-1, with TRBD2 matching over 10 bases. The CDR3 is made up of 15 amino acids. Germline-derived CDR1 and CDR2 are MRHNA and SNTAGT. Unmatched junction bases numbered 6, after V lost 6 bases and J lost 4 bases. The CDR3 loop reads CASRITSGTYNEQFF. The CDR3 DNA reads TGTGCCAGCAGAATAACTAGCGGGACTTACAATGAGCAGTTCTTC.

The chain joins TRBV5-1 to TRBJ2-3; the match to TRBD2 covers 12 bases. Trimming at V came to 7 bases and at J to 5 bases, leaving 2 bases not matched to a gene. Germline CDR1 is SGHRS and CDR2 is YFSETQ. The CDR3 length is 13 residues. The CDR3, as DNA: TGCGCCAGCTCGACTAGCGGGAGAGATACGCAGTATTTT. Protein sequence: CASSTSGRDTQYF.

V usage is TRBV19 and J usage is TRBJ1-2; 7 bases fit TRBD1. The CDR3 has 14 amino acids. The junction had 7 bases not matched to a gene; V was cut back by 5 bases and J by 4 bases. Per the germline V gene, CDR1 is LNHDA and CDR2 is SQIVND (reference sequence). The CDR3 sequence: CASSRVDRSYGYTF. The CDR3 DNA follows: TGTGCCAGTAGTCGGGTGGACAGGAGCTATGGCTACACCTTC.

The CDR3 here is CASSLERADTQYF. CDR3 coding DNA: TGTGCCAGCAGCTTGGAGAGAGCCGATACGCAGTATTTT. The J gene is TRBJ2-3, the V gene TRBV7-2; no clear D gene. Germline values: CDR1 SGHTA, CDR2 FQGNSA. The CDR3 has 13 amino acids. V lost 3 bases to trimming and J lost 6 bases, with 10 bases between them.

This clone was detected ten times or more. The V call is TRBV25-1, the J call TRBJ2-1; TRBD2 might be the D (5 bases). The ends were cut back, 2 bases at V and 4 bases at J, with 12 bases in the middle. This CDR3 contains 15 residues. The V gene's germline CDR1 is MGHDK and CDR2 SYGVNS. The CDR3 DNA is TGTGCCAGCAGTGAAGGTAGCGTAGATTACAATGAGCAGTTCTTC. Protein product: CASSEGSVDYNEQFF.

The chain couples TRBV30 to TRBJ1-1; possible D gene TRBD1, 5 bases. Germline-derived CDR1 and CDR2 are GTSNPN and SVGIG (reference sequence). The CDR3 covers 12 residues. The CDR3 nucleotides are TGTGCGGAGCGGGGGGTGGACACTGAAGCTTTCTTT. Protein product: CAERGVDTEAFF.

This rearrangement joins TRBV5-6 to TRBJ1-1; D remains ambiguous. Germline V gives CDR1 SGHDT, CDR2 YYEEEE. V was trimmed by 0 bases and J by 4 bases, leaving 4 bases between them. CDR3 length: 12 amino acids. CDR3 coding DNA: TGTGCCAGCAGCTTGGTGAGCACTGAAGCTTTCTTT. Encoded protein: CASSLVSTEAFF.

The rearrangement links TRBV15 to TRBJ2-1, with D perhaps matching TRBD2 (6 bases). Germline V gene data show CDR1 as LNHNV and CDR2 as YYDKDF (reference sequence). V was shortened by 6 bases and J by 7 bases, with 25 bases between the two germline ends. This CDR3 spans 17 amino acids. CDR3 amino acids: CATSQIPTRAGRNEQFF. DNA for the CDR3: TGTGCCACCAGTCAAATCCCGACTAGAGCGGGTAGAAATGAGCAGTTCTTC.

V and J are TRBV7-9 and TRBJ1-3; tentative D call: TRBD1 (5 bases). Trimming stripped 3 bases from V and 3 bases from J, with 9 bases between. Per the germline V gene, CDR1 is SEHNR and CDR2 is FQNEAQ (reference sequence). This CDR3 is 14 amino acids long. Here the CDR3 DNA reads TGTGCCAGCAGCTTGTCCCAGGGTGGAAACACCATATATTTT. Encoded protein: CASSLSQGGNTIYF.

In its sample, this clone was seen once. The CDR3 DNA reads TGCAGCGCCCAACAGGGGGCCTACGAGCAGTACTTC. Amino acids: CSAQQGAYEQYF. J is TRBJ2-7 and V is TRBV29-1, with 8 bases fitting TRBD1. V was clipped by 7 bases and J by 2 bases; unmatched bases: 4. Germline assignment: CDR1 SQVTM and CDR2 ANQGSEA. This CDR3 comprises 12 residues.

V is TRBV28 and J is TRBJ2-5; D remains ambiguous. Germline values: CDR1 MDHEN, CDR2 SYDVKM. Trimming pared 6 bases from V and 2 bases from J, leaving 4 bases between. CDR3 length equals 11 residues. The CDR3 nucleotides are TGTGCCAGCAGCCCGCAAGAGACCCAGTACTTC. Its translation: CASSPQETQYF.

The chain employs TRBV5-4 and TRBJ2-3; 7 positions agree with TRBD2. After removal of 9 bases from V and 3 bases from J, the junction contained 13 bases not matched to a gene. The CDR3 contains 15 residues. The V gene's germline CDR1 is SGHNT and CDR2 YYREEE (reference sequence). The CDR3 coding sequence is TGTGCCACACACCTTGTGGCTAGCGGAACAGATACGCAGTATTTT. This codes for CATHLVASGTDTQYF. The full variable domain, its missing parts supplied by reference TRBV5-4 and TRBJ2-3, is ETGVTQSPTHLIKTRGQQVTLRCSSQSGHNTVSWYQQALGQGPQFIFQYYREEENGRGNFPPRFSGLQFPNYSSELNVNALELDDSALYLCATHLVASGTDTQYFGPGTRLTVL.